A selection of T cell receptor beta chains follows, all from one sample in a study of blood T cell repertoires in COVID-19. TCRdb's copy holds only in-frame clones and misses some; the assay was immunoSEQ multiplex PCR. The data show about 180,000 clones, 70% to 90% seen once. Specimen: peripheral blood. Receptors originate from a man in his sixties with acute or convalescent COVID-19. CDR3s leave out the opening cysteine and the closing phenylalanine or tryptophan.

J: TRBJ1-5
V: TRBV6-2/TRBV6-3
CDR3: ASSYHGGQPQH

J: TRBJ2-5
V: TRBV28
CDR3: ASSPGGRDPTGETQY

J: TRBJ1-2
V: TRBV4-3
CDR3: ASSQAQDKSYGYT

J: TRBJ1-1
V: TRBV7-2
CDR3: ASSARQGDTEAF

J: TRBJ1-1
V: TRBV6-5
CDR3: ASSLDRVNTEAF

J: TRBJ2-2
V: TRBV5-1
CDR3: ASSLGQGAGELF

J: TRBJ1-6
V: TRBV5-5
CDR3: ASQGNSPLH

J: TRBJ1-1
V: TRBV29-1
CDR3: SSRVGPNTEAF

J: TRBJ2-7
V: TRBV19
CDR3: ASSIATSGSLTYEQY

J: TRBJ1-5
V: TRBV2
CDR3: ASSGVGTGLVPPQH

J: TRBJ2-7
V: TRBV7-9
CDR3: ASTNPGRATYEQY

J: TRBJ2-7
V: TRBV6-5
CDR3: ASSYGGTGVYEQY

J: TRBJ2-3
V: TRBV7-3
CDR3: ASSLGVSASRYTDTQY

J: TRBJ2-5
V: TRBV28
CDR3: ASSTHRDRGFQETQY

J: TRBJ2-7
V: TRBV3-1/TRBV3-2
CDR3: ASSQVVSEQY

J: TRBJ1-4
V: TRBV28
CDR3: AARGRYEKLF

J: TRBJ2-3
V: TRBV5-1
CDR3: ASSSAGTGGHSGSNTDTQY

J: TRBJ2-7
V: TRBV5-4
CDR3: ASSGSGSSYEQY

J: TRBJ2-6
V: TRBV19
CDR3: ASSSRVSGANVLT

J: TRBJ2-3
V: TRBV10-3
CDR3: AISRERSTDTQY

J: TRBJ2-7
V: TRBV4-1
CDR3: ASSQDSSGRGREQY

J: TRBJ2-3
V: TRBV19
CDR3: ASSIDFRGSSTDTQY

J: TRBJ2-5
V: TRBV12-3/TRBV12-4
CDR3: ASSFYRETQY

J: TRBJ1-5
V: TRBV5-4
CDR3: ASSEQGNQPQH

J: TRBJ2-7
V: TRBV7-9
CDR3: ASSTGWRPLEQY

J: TRBJ1-1
V: TRBV21-1
CDR3: ASSKHRATLNTEAF

J: TRBJ1-5
V: TRBV3-1/TRBV3-2
CDR3: ASSQGGGGGNQPQH

J: TRBJ2-2
V: TRBV4-3
CDR3: ASSQDSYYTGELF

J: TRBJ2-7
V: TRBV28
CDR3: ASSPYGLYEQY

J: TRBJ1-5
V: TRBV19
CDR3: ASRTAYSNQPQH

J: TRBJ2-7
V: TRBV5-1
CDR3: ASSFGEVYEQY

J: TRBJ1-2
V: TRBV5-4
CDR3: ASTGTGGRGYT

J: TRBJ1-1
V: TRBV6-5
CDR3: ATGKDTEAF

J: TRBJ2-7
V: TRBV15
CDR3: ATSRGEGDSYEQY

J: TRBJ1-2
V: TRBV6-5
CDR3: ASTYDPGQGYGYT

J: TRBJ1-5
V: TRBV6-6
CDR3: ASREGNQPQH

J: TRBJ2-5
V: TRBV5-1
CDR3: ASSSRLAGVETQY

J: TRBJ1-5
V: TRBV3-1/TRBV3-2
CDR3: ASSQGQGKPQH

J: TRBJ2-2
V: TRBV5-6
CDR3: ASSLAGLAANTGELF

J: TRBJ2-3
V: TRBV7-6
CDR3: ASSRGTGGTDTQY

J: TRBJ2-3
V: TRBV30
CDR3: AWSVLGGGRDDTQY

J: TRBJ2-1
V: TRBV7-9
CDR3: ASSPPGLSINEQF

J: TRBJ2-2
V: TRBV5-1
CDR3: ASSDRTGAVGELF

J: TRBJ2-2
V: TRBV19
CDR3: ASSIAVATGTGELF

J: TRBJ1-2
V: TRBV28
CDR3: ASSLGAGTNYGYT

J: TRBJ2-5
V: TRBV28
CDR3: ASTDPTGEETQY

J: TRBJ1-1
V: TRBV7-2
CDR3: ASTRGGDTEAF

J: TRBJ2-2
V: TRBV29-1
CDR3: SVRASGIYRELF

J: TRBJ1-5
V: TRBV18
CDR3: ASSPGTGGSQPQH

J: TRBJ2-1
V: TRBV15
CDR3: ATSRGLAGASYNEQF

J: TRBJ1-6
V: TRBV28
CDR3: ASSPTPLVNSPLH

J: TRBJ2-7
V: TRBV6-5
CDR3: ASKRGAYEQY

J: TRBJ2-7
V: TRBV3-1/TRBV3-2
CDR3: ASSQEGTDYEQY

J: TRBJ2-5
V: TRBV7-2
CDR3: ASSGGGGTQY

J: TRBJ2-2
V: TRBV27
CDR3: ASSFPKIRGQFTGELF

J: TRBJ2-2
V: TRBV6-6
CDR3: ASSYDRGSGAGELF

J: TRBJ1-5
V: TRBV6-5
CDR3: ASDAGLSNQPQH

J: TRBJ2-1
V: TRBV3-1/TRBV3-2
CDR3: ASSLSGFNEQF

J: TRBJ2-5
V: TRBV7-9
CDR3: ASSPFGSTGVETQY

J: TRBJ2-2
V: TRBV9
CDR3: ASSVTGVIAGELF